This T cell receptor beta chain was recovered during a study of blood T cells in healthy people across ages. Study results and caveats: Leaving the PBMCs unsorted stopped any conclusive comparison of naive versus antigen-experienced cells. Naive T cell percentage strongly correlated with TCR beta diversity. In long-lived donors, naive CD4+ cell counts and diversity exceeded those of aged donors.

Sample-barcoded 5' priming and a J-beta primer mix drove a second PCR of roughly 6 to 12 cycles. A single record per CDR3 protein comes from TCRdb applying MiXCR to the 5' RACE reads. This sample yields around 1.5 million distinct CDR3 sequences, of which approximately 38% are seen a single time; under 8% belongs to the top ten. About this clonotype itself: Its antigen remains unknown. Relative to the germline gene, one junction end is altered; a read error may explain this.

PBMCs were isolated at a quantity of at least 6.5 million per sample. The CDR3 sequence is 14 residues long. Germline V gene sequence: CDR1 SGHDT, CDR2 YYEEEE. The sequenced sample was blood. The V gene is TRBV5-6, the J gene TRBJ2-1, with 8 bases identical to TRBD2. This TCR came from a woman aged 18-29 years in good health. The CDR3 is CASSLLRGDREQFF. The CDR3 DNA is TGTGCTAGCAGCTTGCTGCGGGGGGATCGTGAGCAGTTCTTC.